The 8 T cell receptor beta chains below come from one sample, sequenced in a study of shared T cell receptors in the human thymus (dated by TCRdb to 2020 to 2023). To prepare the library, the immunoSEQ multiplex PCR assay was applied. TCRdb re-hosts the immuneACCESS table, in-frame sequences only. Its copies lack some clones; in the studies checked, an unresolved V gene accounts for under half of them, and the cause for the rest is not known. This sample gives some 720,000 clones in total; approximately 87% of them show up just once. The ten biggest clones cover about 0.01% of the sample. This same sample was also taken into another study, of human thymus T cells.

The material sequenced was thymocytes. The receptors come from a boy under two years old with a congenital heart defect. Donor details come from another sample of the same person, matched by shared clones.

The rearrangement links TRBV27 to TRBJ2-7; weak D call: TRBD2 (5 bases). Germline CDR1 is MNHEY and CDR2 is SMNVEV (reference sequence). This CDR3 is built from 13 residues. V lost 6 bases and J lost 0, with 9 bases in between. The CDR3 DNA is TGTGCCAGCAGGGAAGGAGGCTCCTACGAGCAGTACTTC. This encodes CASREGGSYEQYF.

The chain is built from TRBV7-9 and TRBJ2-7, with D possibly TRBD2 on 6 matching bases. The V end was cut by 8 bases, the J end by 3 bases, with 11 bases between. Germline V lookup: CDR1 SEHNR, CDR2 FQNEAQ (reference sequence). The length of the CDR3 is 12 residues. Written as DNA, the CDR3 is TGTGCCAGCCGCAAGGAGGGCTACGAGCAGTACTTC. As protein: CASRKEGYEQYF.

The genes are TRBV30 and TRBJ1-5; 7 bases fit TRBD1. CDR1 and CDR2 (germline): GTSNPN, SVGIG (reference sequence). The CDR3 runs to 15 residues. Trimming removed 0 bases from V and 5 bases from J; junction bases left unmatched: 7. The CDR3: CAWSVTRQGHQPQHF. The CDR3 DNA is TGTGCCTGGAGTGTGACCCGACAGGGCCATCAGCCCCAGCATTTT.

This rearrangement joins TRBV28 to TRBJ1-5, with 9 bases identical to TRBD1. The germline V gene encodes CDR1 MDHEN and CDR2 SYDVKM. The CDR3 length is 16 residues. The junction had 15 bases not matched to a gene; V was cut back by 4 bases and J by 11 bases. This CDR3 reads CASSSRQGVFVWSQHF. The CDR3 DNA sequence: TGTGCCAGCAGTTCCCGACAGGGGGTTTTCGTCTGGTCCCAGCATTTT.

This chain joins TRBV4-3 and TRBJ2-1; 10 nucleotides match TRBD2. Germline CDR1 is LGHNA and CDR2 is YSLEER. Trimming took 0 bases from V and 4 from J; bases not matched to a gene: 6. The CDR3 loop spans 17 amino acids. CDR3 bases: TGCGCCAGCAGCCAAGATCGGGAACTAGCGGGATACAATGAGCAGTTCTTC. Its translation is CASSQDRELAGYNEQFF.

This chain links TRBV19 with TRBJ1-5, with D uncertain. The germline gives CDR1 LNHDA, CDR2 SQIVND (reference sequence). This CDR3 comprises 15 residues. Trimming removed 4 bases from V and 2 bases from J, with 12 bases in between. Here the CDR3 reads CASSTRLPRNQPQHF. For the CDR3, the DNA is TGTGCCAGTAGTACCAGGCTGCCCCGCAATCAGCCCCAGCATTTT.

V usage is TRBV27 and J usage is TRBJ2-7, with TRBD1 matching over 7 bases. Losses at the gene ends were 5 bases for V and 2 bases for J; bases not matched to a gene: 6. The CDR3 consists of 14 residues. Germline V gene sequence: CDR1 MNHEY, CDR2 SMNVEV (reference sequence). This CDR3 reads CASSRPGTAYEQYF. As DNA, the CDR3 is TGTGCCAGCAGTCGACCCGGGACAGCCTACGAGCAGTACTTC.

In DNA form, the CDR3 reads TGCGCCAGCAGCACGAGGACTAGCGGTAGCACAGATACGCAGTATTTT. Translating it yields CASSTRTSGSTDTQYF. The chain uses TRBV4-1 and TRBJ2-3; 10 bases fit TRBD2. CDR1 MGHRA and CDR2 YSYEKL come from the germline V gene. J gave up 0 bases and V 5 bases, and 5 bases lay outside the gene matches. This CDR3 comprises 16 residues.